Listed below are T cell receptor beta chains from one sample, sequenced in a study of T-cell reconstitution after alpha-beta-depleted transplantation in children. TCRdb fed the PCR reads into MiXCR, producing one record per CDR3 protein. The data hold hundreds of thousands of distinct CDR3 sequences, with 15% to 20% observed a single time. This specimen consisted of PBMCs, mostly from graft donor cells, obtained 360 days after TCRalphabeta/CD19-depleted stem cell transplant. These receptor sequences come from a male patient between 2 and 9 years old who had a stem cell transplant for acute lymphoblastic leukemia, so the T cells may come from the graft donor. Both conserved end residues are part of each CDR3. Fields, in order: CDR3 DNA, CDR3 protein, J gene, D gene, V gene, CDR3 length, clone size. A D gene is named only where the DNA matches it firmly. Rows may omit the clone size; those that give it use once, few, many or a size class.

CDR3 DNA: TGTGCCATCAGTGAGTCGCGACTAGCGGGAGCCGGGGAGCTGTTTTTT; CDR3 protein: CAISESRLAGAGELFF; J gene: TRBJ2-2; D gene: TRBD2; V gene: TRBV10-3; CDR3 length: 16; clone size: NA
CDR3 DNA: TGTGCCAGCAGCCCGCGGCGGGAGACGGCCTACGAGCAGTACTTC; CDR3 protein: CASSPRRETAYEQYF; J gene: TRBJ2-7; D gene: TRBD2; V gene: TRBV9; CDR3 length: 15; clone size: NA
CDR3 DNA: TGTGCCAGCAGCCAAGGGGCCAGACAGTTCTTC; CDR3 protein: CASSQGARQFF; J gene: TRBJ2-1; D gene: NA; V gene: TRBV14; CDR3 length: 11; clone size: NA
CDR3 DNA: TGTGCCAGCAGCCAAGATCCTAGATCAGATACGCAGTATTTT; CDR3 protein: CASSQDPRSDTQYF; J gene: TRBJ2-3; D gene: NA; V gene: TRBV4-2; CDR3 length: 14; clone size: few
CDR3 DNA: TGCGCCAGCAACGGCGGGAGTCGGAACACCGGGGAGCTGTTTTTT; CDR3 protein: CASNGGSRNTGELFF; J gene: TRBJ2-2; D gene: TRBD2; V gene: TRBV5-1; CDR3 length: 15; clone size: NA
CDR3 DNA: TGCGCCAGCAGCCAAAGCGGGCAAAATACGCAGTATTTT; CDR3 protein: CASSQSGQNTQYF; J gene: TRBJ2-3; D gene: NA; V gene: TRBV4-3; CDR3 length: 13; clone size: NA
CDR3 DNA: TGTGCCAGCAGCCCCGCAGGGGGGACCTACAATGAGCAGTTCTTC; CDR3 protein: CASSPAGGTYNEQFF; J gene: TRBJ2-1; D gene: NA; V gene: TRBV11-3; CDR3 length: 15; clone size: few
CDR3 DNA: TGCGCCAGCAGCCAAGCTCAGGCAACGGGAGTAAGAACCTACAATGAGCAGTTCTTC; CDR3 protein: CASSQAQATGVRTYNEQFF; J gene: TRBJ2-1; D gene: NA; V gene: TRBV4-1; CDR3 length: 19; clone size: few
CDR3 DNA: TGTGCCAGCAGCTCCTACAGGGGACGCCGAGACGTATTGGGCAAAGAGACCCAGTACTTC; CDR3 protein: CASSSYRGRRDVLGKETQYF; J gene: TRBJ2-5; D gene: TRBD1; V gene: TRBV11-2; CDR3 length: 20; clone size: many
CDR3 DNA: TGCAGTGCTAGTCCAGGGGGTAGCAATCAGCCCCAGCATTTT; CDR3 protein: CSASPGGSNQPQHF; J gene: TRBJ1-5; D gene: TRBD1; V gene: TRBV20-1; CDR3 length: 14; clone size: NA
CDR3 DNA: TGTGCCAGCAGCCAAGTTACGGGACAGGGAGGGAATGGCTACACCTTC; CDR3 protein: CASSQVTGQGGNGYTF; J gene: TRBJ1-2; D gene: TRBD1; V gene: TRBV4-2; CDR3 length: 16; clone size: NA
CDR3 DNA: TGTGCCAGCTCCGGGACAGGGGAATTCGGTTCACCCCTCCACTTT; CDR3 protein: CASSGTGEFGSPLHF; J gene: TRBJ1-6; D gene: TRBD1; V gene: TRBV18; CDR3 length: 15; clone size: few
CDR3 DNA: TGCAGCGTTGAACGGCGGCCCCGCGGCGAGCAGTTCTTC; CDR3 protein: CSVERRPRGEQFF; J gene: TRBJ2-1; D gene: NA; V gene: TRBV29-1; CDR3 length: 13; clone size: few
CDR3 DNA: TGTGCCAGCAGCTTAGTACGGGGGGATATGGCCCAGTACTTC; CDR3 protein: CASSLVRGDMAQYF; J gene: TRBJ2-5; D gene: TRBD2; V gene: TRBV11-2; CDR3 length: 14; clone size: few
CDR3 DNA: TGCGCCAGCAGCCAGGGACAGGGAAATCAGCCCCAGCATTTT; CDR3 protein: CASSQGQGNQPQHF; J gene: TRBJ1-5; D gene: TRBD1; V gene: TRBV4-1; CDR3 length: 14; clone size: many
CDR3 DNA: TGCGCCAGCAGCCGGACTAGCGGGAACCAAGAGACCCAGTACTTC; CDR3 protein: CASSRTSGNQETQYF; J gene: TRBJ2-5; D gene: TRBD2; V gene: TRBV4-3; CDR3 length: 15; clone size: NA
CDR3 DNA: TGCAGTGCTAGAGATCTGGGCGGCAGGGCCGTTGACACCGGGGAGCTGTTTTTT; CDR3 protein: CSARDLGGRAVDTGELFF; J gene: TRBJ2-2; D gene: NA; V gene: TRBV20-1; CDR3 length: 18; clone size: few
CDR3 DNA: TGTGCCAGCAGCCACGGACTAGCGGGAGATCGGTCCTACGAGCAGTACTTC; CDR3 protein: CASSHGLAGDRSYEQYF; J gene: TRBJ2-7; D gene: TRBD2; V gene: TRBV14; CDR3 length: 17; clone size: NA
CDR3 DNA: TGTGCCAGCAGCTTACCCTCCGTGGGACTAGCGGTATACGAGCAGTACTTC; CDR3 protein: CASSLPSVGLAVYEQYF; J gene: TRBJ2-7; D gene: TRBD2; V gene: TRBV7-3; CDR3 length: 17; clone size: many
CDR3 DNA: TGTGCTAGTGGACCGGGACAGGGAGGAACCGGGGAGCTGTTTTTT; CDR3 protein: CASGPGQGGTGELFF; J gene: TRBJ2-2; D gene: TRBD1; V gene: TRBV12-5; CDR3 length: 15; clone size: NA
CDR3 DNA: TGTGCCATCCGAGACCTGACCTACGAGCAGTACTTC; CDR3 protein: CAIRDLTYEQYF; J gene: TRBJ2-7; D gene: NA; V gene: TRBV10-3; CDR3 length: 12; clone size: few
CDR3 DNA: TGTGCCAGCAGGCCCCGGGGAAACCCACATGTGGGCTACGAGCAGTACTTC; CDR3 protein: CASRPRGNPHVGYEQYF; J gene: TRBJ2-7; D gene: NA; V gene: TRBV28; CDR3 length: 17; clone size: once
CDR3 DNA: TGTGCCAGCAGCCAACCTCGCTCGGTGGGTAGGGAGACCCAGTACTTC; CDR3 protein: CASSQPRSVGRETQYF; J gene: TRBJ2-5; D gene: NA; V gene: TRBV3-1; CDR3 length: 16; clone size: NA
CDR3 DNA: TGTGCCAGCACCGATACAGGGGAAATGGGCAATCAGCCCCAGCATTTT; CDR3 protein: CASTDTGEMGNQPQHF; J gene: TRBJ1-5; D gene: TRBD1; V gene: TRBV7-4; CDR3 length: 16; clone size: NA
CDR3 DNA: TGCAGTGCTAAAGGAAGACCTCTCCCAAAGCAGTTCTTC; CDR3 protein: CSAKGRPLPKQFF; J gene: TRBJ2-1; D gene: NA; V gene: TRBV20-1; CDR3 length: 13; clone size: NA
CDR3 DNA: TGTGCCATCCGAGGACTAGCGTCGACTAGCACAGATACGCAGTATTTT; CDR3 protein: CAIRGLASTSTDTQYF; J gene: TRBJ2-3; D gene: TRBD2; V gene: TRBV10-3; CDR3 length: 16; clone size: many